Listed below are T cell receptor beta chains from one sample, sequenced in a study of T-cell reconstitution after alpha-beta-depleted transplantation in children. MiXCR, applied by TCRdb to the PCR reads, yields one record per CDR3 protein. Among around 400,000 distinct CDR3 sequences, approximately 10% were seen once, and the ten largest hold approximately 5%. The starting material was PBMCs from the stem cell graft donor, obtained from the stem cell graft. The receptor source for this set is a human donor who donated a stem cell graft to a child with acute myeloid leukemia. The CDR3 runs from the conserved cysteine through the conserved F or W. D genes are given only for firm matches. Clone size is given for some rows only: seen once, a few or many times, or a class if the clone is expanded.

TRBD1	TRBJ2-5	TRBV2	NA	TGTGCCAGCAGTTTGGACAGGGTAGGGGAAGAGACCCAGTACTTC	CASSLDRVGEETQYF
NA	TRBJ2-6	TRBV29-1	NA	TGCAGCGTTCAACCCTCTACTGGGGCCAACGTCCTGACTTTC	CSVQPSTGANVLTF
NA	TRBJ1-1	TRBV19	few	TGTGCCAGTAGTATCGTTACGAACACTGAAGCTTTCTTT	CASSIVTNTEAFF
NA	TRBJ2-3	TRBV4-2	many	TGTGCCAGCAGCCAAGATCCCCAGGGCCCGAGGACAGATACGCAGTATTTT	CASSQDPQGPRTDTQYF
TRBD1	TRBJ1-2	TRBV15	NA	TGTGCCACCAGCAGGATGTTGGGACAGGACTATGGCTACACCTTC	CATSRMLGQDYGYTF
TRBD2	TRBJ2-1	TRBV20-1	many	TGCAGTGCGGGTAGCGGGTCCCATGAGCAGTTCTTC	CSAGSGSHEQFF
NA	TRBJ2-2	TRBV25-1	few	TGTGCCAGCAGTGGACGGGGGAACGCGAACACCGGGGAGCTGTTTTTT	CASSGRGNANTGELFF
TRBD2	TRBJ2-7	TRBV29-1	few	TGCAGGGGGGAGGGGAGGAACTACGAGCAGTACTTC	CRGEGRNYEQYF
TRBD2	TRBJ2-1	TRBV7-8	NA	TGTGCCAGCAGCTTATATACTAGCGGAGGAACCTACAATGAGCAGTTCTTC	CASSLYTSGGTYNEQFF
NA	TRBJ1-5	TRBV12-3/TRBV12-4	many	TGTGCCAGCAGTTTAAATGTCGGGGGCAATCAGCCCCAGCATTTT	CASSLNVGGNQPQHF
NA	TRBJ2-2	TRBV4-1	NA	TGCGCCAGCAGCCAGCGGACTGGGAACACCGGGGAGCTGTTTTTT	CASSQRTGNTGELFF
TRBD2	TRBJ2-5	TRBV6-5	NA	TGTGCCAGCAGTTACCTCCGGGGGGTTCAGACCCAGTACTTC	CASSYLRGVQTQYF
NA	TRBJ2-7	TRBV29-1	NA	TGCAGCGTTGTGTATCAGGCCTCCTACGAGCAGTACTTC	CSVVYQASYEQYF
TRBD1	TRBJ2-5	TRBV5-1	few	TGCGCCAGCAGCTTGTATTCGGTTGGGACAGGGCTCCAAGAGACCCAGTACTTC	CASSLYSVGTGLQETQYF